The 26 T cell receptor beta chains listed next were all sequenced from one sample in a study of cytomegalovirus exposure and HLA in healthy donors. With 60 Vbeta and 13 Jbeta primers, the PCR was carried out. The data were produced by immunoSEQ multiplex PCR, yet TCRdb's version contains in-frame clones alone and is incomplete. The ten most abundant clones cover less than 1% of a sample with around 190,000 clones. Sequenced material: PBMCs. The source is a woman under 40 in good health and CMV-seropositive.

The V gene is TRBV27, the J gene TRBJ1-2; 7 bases map to TRBD1. CDR1 is MNHEY and CDR2 is SMNVEV in the germline V gene (reference sequence). The V gene end was trimmed by 6 bases and the J gene end by 5 bases; junction bases not matched to a gene: 9. The CDR3 contains 14 residues. CDR3 protein: CASSRDRKSYGYTF. Written as DNA, the CDR3 is TGTGCCAGCAGCCGGGACAGAAAGTCTTATGGCTACACCTTC.

The chain employs TRBV18 and TRBJ1-4, with 8 bases matching TRBD1. Unmatched junction bases numbered 12, after V lost 5 bases and J lost 7 bases. The CDR3 consists of 16 residues. Germline lookup yields CDR1 KGHSH and CDR2 LQKENI. The CDR3 loop is CASSTQGALSVEKLFF. The CDR3 nucleotides are TGTGCCAGCTCAACCCAGGGGGCGCTAAGTGTTGAAAAACTGTTTTTT.

V is TRBV2 and J is TRBJ1-5, with 8 bases aligning to TRBD1. Germline V lookup: CDR1 SNHLY, CDR2 FYNNEI. V lost 4 bases and J lost 2; bases outside the gene matches: 4. The CDR3 consists of 15 residues. The CDR3 region is CASSGQGSGNQPQHF. CDR3 in DNA: TGTGCCAGCAGTGGACAGGGGTCGGGCAATCAGCCCCAGCATTTT.

The rearrangement joins TRBV2 to TRBJ1-5, with TRBD1 identical over 7 bases. This CDR3 has 15 residues. Trimming at V came to 2 bases and at J to 6 bases, leaving 7 bases not matched to a gene. Per germline, CDR1 SNHLY and CDR2 FYNNEI. The CDR3 loop reads CASSERSGGGQPQHF. Written as DNA, the CDR3 is TGTGCCAGCAGTGAACGGTCAGGGGGAGGTCAGCCCCAGCATTTT.

The gene calls are TRBV25-1 and TRBJ2-1; 7 bases match TRBD1. There are 14 residues in the CDR3. V was pared by 5 bases and J by 1 base, with 2 bases of the junction left unmatched. CDR1 and CDR2 from the germline V gene are MGHDK and SYGVNS. In DNA, the CDR3 is TGTGCCAGCAGTCGGGGACAGTCCTACAATGAGCAGTTCTTC. It specifies CASSRGQSYNEQFF.

This chain connects TRBV7-9 to TRBJ1-3; D gene ambiguous. V was shortened by 5 bases and J by 0 bases, with 8 bases between the two germline ends. The CDR3 contains 14 residues. Germline V gene lookup returns CDR1 SEHNR and CDR2 FQNEAQ (reference sequence). The CDR3 loop reads CASSRLSSGNTIYF. The DNA of the CDR3 is TGTGCCAGCAGCCGTCTGAGCTCTGGAAACACCATATATTTT.

This chain connects TRBV5-1 to TRBJ1-3, with TRBD1 matching over 7 bases. Germline V CDR1 and CDR2: SGHRS, YFSETQ. This CDR3 is built from 14 residues. The trim removed 4 bases at V and 2 bases at J, leaving 3 bases unmatched. CDR3 bases: TGCGCCAGCAGCCCGACAGGGCCTGGAAACACCATATATTTT. This gives the protein CASSPTGPGNTIYF.

This chain uses TRBV19 with TRBJ2-1, with TRBD1 identical over 8 bases. The CDR3 consists of 16 residues. J was trimmed by 2 bases and V by 2 bases; bases with no gene match: 5. The germline gives CDR1 LNHDA, CDR2 SQIVND (reference sequence). The CDR3 sequence: CASSIKPGQAYNEQFF. CDR3 nucleotides: TGTGCCAGTAGTATAAAGCCGGGACAGGCCTACAATGAGCAGTTCTTC.

The chain is built from TRBV5-4 and TRBJ1-3, with TRBD1 identical over 8 bases. With 6 bases clipped from V and 2 bases from J, the junction kept 7 bases outside the gene matches. The CDR3 sequence is 15 residues long. CDR1 and CDR2 (germline): SGHNT, YYREEE (reference sequence). This CDR3 reads CASTIDRGPGNTIYF. In nucleotides, the CDR3 is TGTGCCAGCACCATAGACAGGGGCCCTGGAAACACCATATATTTT.

V and J are TRBV6-5 and TRBJ2-7, with D perhaps matching TRBD2 (6 bases). CDR1 MNHEY and CDR2 SVGAGI come from the germline V gene. This CDR3 has 15 residues. Trimming stripped 4 bases from V and 2 bases from J, with 15 bases between. CDR3 DNA sequence: TGTGCCAGCAGTTCCCAACCGGGGGTTCCCTACGAGCAGTACTTC. This translates into CASSSQPGVPYEQYF.

This chain connects TRBV27 to TRBJ2-3, with D unresolved. Per the germline V gene, CDR1 is MNHEY and CDR2 is SMNVEV (reference sequence). The CDR3 is made up of 12 amino acids. Trimming took off 7 bases at V and 0 bases at J, with 5 bases between the two ends. The CDR3 is CASTGSTDTQYF. The DNA of the CDR3 is TGTGCCAGCACCGGTAGCACAGATACGCAGTATTTT.

The chain is built from TRBV28 and TRBJ1-2, with 8 positions matching TRBD1. Germline CDR1 and CDR2: MDHEN and SYDVKM. The CDR3 sequence is 19 residues long. V shed 7 bases, J shed 0 bases, and the junction held 19 bases outside the gene matches. CDR3 in DNA: TGTGCCAGCATCTCCGCCTCTAAGGACAGGGCCACGGCTAACTATGGCTACACCTTC. Translating it yields CASISASKDRATANYGYTF.

V gene TRBV5-1 combines with J gene TRBJ2-3; 16 nucleotides line up with TRBD2. This CDR3 has 19 amino acids. Germline values: CDR1 SGHRS, CDR2 YFSETQ. J gave up 8 bases and V 0 bases, and 12 bases lay outside the gene matches. CDR3 nucleotides: TGCGCCAGCAGCTTGGCCGGGACTAGCGGGAGGGCCATCCCCTTTACGCAGTATTTT. Translating gives CASSLAGTSGRAIPFTQYF.

DNA for the CDR3: TGTGCCAGCAGCCCCCGCCTGGGGAGCTCTGGAAACACCATATATTTT. The encoded protein is CASSPRLGSSGNTIYF. This chain uses TRBV7-6 with TRBJ1-3; D is undetermined. V dropped 5 bases and J dropped 0 bases, with 14 bases sitting between them. This CDR3 contains 16 residues. The germline gives CDR1 SGHVS, CDR2 FNYEAQ.

The gene calls are TRBV10-1 and TRBJ2-7, with 11 bases identical to TRBD2. CDR3 length equals 15 residues. The ends lost 4 bases at V and 4 bases at J; junction bases unmatched: 6. Germline values: CDR1 WNHNN, CDR2 SYGVQD (reference sequence). CDR3 sequence reads: CASSVAGTSGYEQYF. Written as DNA, the CDR3 is TGCGCCAGCAGTGTGGCCGGGACTAGCGGTTACGAGCAGTACTTC.

The V call is TRBV7-9, the J call TRBJ2-4; the match to TRBD2 covers 10 bases. The CDR3 has 15 amino acids. Trimming at V came to 1 base and at J to 3 bases, leaving 0 bases not matched to a gene. CDR1 is SEHNR, CDR2 FQNEAQ, per germline (reference sequence). The CDR3 protein is CASSLGTSGKNIQYF. Here the CDR3 DNA reads TGTGCCAGCAGCTTAGGGACTAGCGGCAAAAACATTCAGTACTTC. The full variable domain, rest sourced from reference TRBV7-9 and TRBJ2-4, is DTGVSQNPRHKITKRGQNVTFRCDPISEHNRLYWYRQTLGQGPEFLTYFQNEAQLEKSRLLSDRFSAERPKGSFSTLEIQRTEQGDSAMYLCASSLGTSGKNIQYFGAGTRLSVL.

The V gene is TRBV10-3, the J gene TRBJ2-5; 13 positions match TRBD2. The DNA end is more similar to TRBJ2-7, so the J call may be wrong. The CDR3 is 16 amino acids. Germline lookup yields CDR1 ENHRY and CDR2 SYGVKD. The CDR3 protein is CATSGLAGVGSYEQYF. CDR3 in DNA: TGTGCCACCAGCGGACTAGCGGGAGTAGGTTCCTACGAGCAGTACTTC.

This rearrangement joins TRBV25-1 to TRBJ2-7, with D possibly matching TRBD2 (7 bases). V lost 1 base and J lost 3, with 22 bases in between. The CDR3 has 18 amino acids. In germline, CDR1 is MGHDK, CDR2 SYGVNS. The CDR3 reads CASSEWGGGTHFLYEQYF. CDR3 DNA: TGTGCCAGCAGTGAATGGGGAGGGGGGACACACTTTCTCTACGAGCAGTACTTC.

This chain uses TRBV6-5 with TRBJ2-1, with 8 bases fitting TRBD1. The length of the CDR3 is 13 residues. Germline V gene lookup returns CDR1 MNHEY and CDR2 SVGAGI. V was clipped by 6 bases and J by 7 bases; unmatched bases: 5. CDR3: CASRGTGGNEQFF. Here the CDR3 DNA reads TGTGCCAGCAGAGGAACAGGGGGTAATGAGCAGTTCTTC.

The gene calls are TRBV9 and TRBJ1-3; 7 bases align to TRBD1. CDR1 and CDR2 (germline): SGDLS, YYNGEE. V was pared by 0 bases and J by 2 bases, with 8 bases of the junction left unmatched. This CDR3 region has 17 residues. CDR3 nucleotide sequence: TGTGCCAGCAGCGTAGGAATACAGGGGAGAACTGGAAACACCATATATTTT. This encodes CASSVGIQGRTGNTIYF. The variable domain in full, completed from reference TRBV9 and TRBJ1-3, reads DSGVTQTPKHLITATGQRVTLRCSPRSGDLSVYWYQQSLDQGLQFLIQYYNGEERAKGNILERFSAQQFPDLHSELNLSSLELGDSALYFCASSVGIQGRTGNTIYFGEGSWLTVV.

This chain connects TRBV5-1 to TRBJ2-1; 7 nucleotides align to TRBD2. Trimming at V came to 3 bases and at J to 0 bases, leaving 12 bases not matched to a gene. This CDR3 is built from 18 residues. CDR1 SGHRS and CDR2 YFSETQ come from the germline V gene. CDR3 in amino acids: CASSSRPTGGSSYNEQFF. The CDR3 nucleotides are TGCGCCAGCAGCTCACGCCCAACCGGGGGGAGCTCCTACAATGAGCAGTTCTTC. The full variable domain, in which reference TRBV5-1 and TRBJ2-1 provide the parts outside the CDR3, is KAGVTQTPRYLIKTRGQQVTLSCSPISGHRSVSWYQQTPGQGLQFLFEYFSETQRNKGNFPGRFSGRQFSNSRSEMNVSTLELGDSALYLCASSSRPTGGSSYNEQFFGPGTRLTVL.

The CDR3 spells CASSPGTDFLLSSGNTIYF. In nucleotides, the CDR3 is TGTGCCAGCAGCCCAGGGACAGACTTTCTTCTGAGCTCTGGAAACACCATATATTTT. The genes are TRBV7-6 and TRBJ1-3, with 7 bases fitting TRBD1. The CDR3 length is 19 residues. V was clipped by 5 bases and J by 0 bases; unmatched bases: 16. The germline gives CDR1 SGHVS, CDR2 FNYEAQ.

V usage is TRBV30 and J usage is TRBJ1-5; 9 nucleotides match TRBD1. Germline V gene data show CDR1 as GTSNPN and CDR2 as SVGIG (reference sequence). The V and J ends lost 1 base and 9 bases, in that order; junction bases with no gene match: 13. The CDR3 covers 16 residues. In DNA form, the CDR3 reads TGTGCCTGGAGTGACGGGGGACAGGGCTTTTTTGGGCCCCAGCATTTT. It encodes CAWSDGGQGFFGPQHF.

This chain joins TRBV27 and TRBJ1-6; no definite D call. V lost 3 bases to trimming and J lost 7 bases, with 7 bases between them. Germline CDR1 is MNHEY and CDR2 is SMNVEV (reference sequence). The CDR3 has 13 amino acids. The CDR3 DNA sequence: TGTGCCAGCAGTTTTCCGGGGAATTCACCCCTCCACTTT. This codes for CASSFPGNSPLHF.

The chain recombines TRBV7-2 with TRBJ1-2; D is perhaps TRBD1 (5 bases). Germline V CDR1 and CDR2: SGHTA, FQGNSA. The CDR3 spans 16 residues. Deletions cut 2 bases from V and 3 bases from J, with 16 bases between. CDR3 bases: TGTGCCAGCAGCTTAAAGTCCCTCCAGGGTTACTATGGCTACACCTTC. It translates to CASSLKSLQGYYGYTF.

The rearrangement links TRBV6-1 to TRBJ2-7, with TRBD2 matching 7 bases. Germline CDR1 reads MNHNS; CDR2 reads SASEGT. Unmatched junction bases numbered 13, after V lost 4 bases and J lost 7 bases. The CDR3 runs to 15 residues. Written as DNA, the CDR3 is TGTGCCAGCAGTGTGACAGCCCTAGCGGTCGGGGAGCAGTACTTC. Protein sequence: CASSVTALAVGEQYF.